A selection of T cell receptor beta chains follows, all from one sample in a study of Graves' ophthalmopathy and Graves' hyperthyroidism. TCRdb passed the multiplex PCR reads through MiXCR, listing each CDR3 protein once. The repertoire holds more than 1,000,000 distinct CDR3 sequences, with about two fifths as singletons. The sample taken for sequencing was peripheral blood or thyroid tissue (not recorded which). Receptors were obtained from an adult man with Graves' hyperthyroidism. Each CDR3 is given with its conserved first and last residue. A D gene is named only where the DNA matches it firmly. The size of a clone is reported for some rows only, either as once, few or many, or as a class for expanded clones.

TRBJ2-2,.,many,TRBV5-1,TGCGCCAGCAGCTTGGATTGGCGGGGTAACACCGGGGAGCTGTTTTTT,CASSLDWRGNTGELFF
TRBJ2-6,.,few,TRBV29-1,TGCAGCGTTGAAGATCCTGGTTCTGGGGCCAACGTCCTGACTTTC,CSVEDPGSGANVLTF
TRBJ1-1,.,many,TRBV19,TGTGCCAGTAGAACCAGGGGTGAAGCTTTCTTT,CASRTRGEAFF
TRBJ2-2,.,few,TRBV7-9,TGTGCCAGCCTAATTCCCAGGTCTTCGGTCGGGGAGCTGTTTTTT,CASLIPRSSVGELFF
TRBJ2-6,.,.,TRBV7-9,TGTGCCAGCAGCTTAGGTTGGACAGCGAACACTGAAGCTTTC,CASSLGWTANTEAF
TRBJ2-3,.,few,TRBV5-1,TGCGCCAGCAGCCTGGGGACCGCAGATACGCAGTATTTT,CASSLGTADTQYF
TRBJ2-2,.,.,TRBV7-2,TGTGCCAGCAGCTTCCAACAGGGGGAGCTGTTTTTT,CASSFQQGELFF
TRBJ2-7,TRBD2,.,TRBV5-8,TGTGCCAGCAGCTCGATGGGACTAGCGGGGGCCCAAAGCTACGAGCAGTACTTC,CASSSMGLAGAQSYEQYF
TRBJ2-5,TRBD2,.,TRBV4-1,TGCGCCAGCAGCGGACTAGCGGGAGAGGGAGAGACCCAGTACTTC,CASSGLAGEGETQYF
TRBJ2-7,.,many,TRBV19,TGTGCCAGCCAGCCCACTGGACCCTACGAGCAGTACTTC,CASQPTGPYEQYF
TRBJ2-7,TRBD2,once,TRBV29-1,TGCAGCGTTGAAGAGGGGGGGAGCTCCTACGAGCAGTACTTC,CSVEEGGSSYEQYF
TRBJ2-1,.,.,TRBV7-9,TGTGCCAGCAGCTTAGAAGCGAACTCCTACAATGAGCAGTTCTTC,CASSLEANSYNEQFF
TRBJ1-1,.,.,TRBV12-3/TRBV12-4,TGTGCCAGCAGTCTTAGTCCTACTAGTTTCACTGAAGCTTTCTTT,CASSLSPTSFTEAFF
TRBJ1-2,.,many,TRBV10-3,TGTGCCATCCGGAGCGGGGGGCGCAACGGGGACTATGGCTACACCTTC,CAIRSGGRNGDYGYTF
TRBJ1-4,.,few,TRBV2,TGTGCCAGCAGACCGGGACAAGGTGAAAAACTGTTTTTT,CASRPGQGEKLFF
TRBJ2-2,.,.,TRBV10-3,TGTGCCATCAGTACCGGGACAAAGAACACCGGGGAGCTGTTTTTT,CAISTGTKNTGELFF
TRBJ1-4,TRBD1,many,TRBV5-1,TGCGCCAGCAGCTTCGACAGGGATCCTAATGAAAAACTGTTTTTT,CASSFDRDPNEKLFF
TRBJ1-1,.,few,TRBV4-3,TGCGCCAGCAGCCAGGGCCGGGCGGGGAACACTGAAGCTTTCTTT,CASSQGRAGNTEAFF
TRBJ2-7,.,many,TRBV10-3,TGTGCCATCAGCGTTGGGGACACCTCCTACGAGCAGTACTTC,CAISVGDTSYEQYF
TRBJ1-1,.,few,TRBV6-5,TGTGCCAGCAGTTTCACAGGGATCGGGGGGAACACTGAAGCTTTCTTT,CASSFTGIGGNTEAFF
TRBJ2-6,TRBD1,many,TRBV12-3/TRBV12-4,TGTGCCAGCAGTGGCACAGGGGGCTCTGGGGCCAACGTCCTGACTTTC,CASSGTGGSGANVLTF
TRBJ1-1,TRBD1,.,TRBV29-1,TGCAGCGTTGGGGGGACAGGAGAAGCTTTCTTT,CSVGGTGEAFF
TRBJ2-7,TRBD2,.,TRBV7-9,TGTGCCAGCAGCCCCCGACTAGCGGGATGGGGCGAGCAGTACTTC,CASSPRLAGWGEQYF
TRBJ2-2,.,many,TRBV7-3,TGTGCCAGCAGCTATTACCAGGGAACCGGGGAGCTGTTTTTT,CASSYYQGTGELFF
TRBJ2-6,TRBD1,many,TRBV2,TGTGCCAGCAATCCGGGACAGGGTAATTCTGGGGCCAACGTCCTGACTTTC,CASNPGQGNSGANVLTF
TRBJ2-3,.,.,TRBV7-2,TGTGCCAGCAGCTCAACTCCGGGCCGCTTTCCGCAGTATTTT,CASSSTPGRFPQYF
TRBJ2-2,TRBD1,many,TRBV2,TGTGCAAGCACAGGACAGGCGAACACCGGGGAGCTGTTTTTT,CASTGQANTGELFF
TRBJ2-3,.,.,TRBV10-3,TGTGCCATCAGTGTAGGAGAGCGATCAGATACGCAGTATTTT,CAISVGERSDTQYF
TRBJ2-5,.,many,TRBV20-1,TGCAGTGCTAGAGCCAGCGCTCGAGAGACCCAGTACTTC,CSARASARETQYF
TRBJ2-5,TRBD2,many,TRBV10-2,TGCGCCAGCAGGCCGGGACTAGCGGGGGGGCACATTCAAGAGACCCAGTACTTC,CASRPGLAGGHIQETQYF
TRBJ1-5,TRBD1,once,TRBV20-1,TGCAGTGGCAGACAGGGTCCTAACAATCAGCCCCAGCATTTT,CSGRQGPNNQPQHF
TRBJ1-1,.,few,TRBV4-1,TGCGCCAGCAGCCAAGACAGGGTAGAGGACACTGAAGCTTTCTTT,CASSQDRVEDTEAFF
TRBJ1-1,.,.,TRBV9,TGTGCCAGCAGCCAAGAAGGGTTCAAGACTGAAGCTTTCTTT,CASSQEGFKTEAFF
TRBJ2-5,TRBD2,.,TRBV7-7,TGTGCCAGCAGCGCTACAGGCGGGAGTCGGTACTTC,CASSATGGSRYF
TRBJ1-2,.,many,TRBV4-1,TGCGCCAGCAGCCAAGATTCGGGGGCGCTTTCCTATGGCTACACCTTC,CASSQDSGALSYGYTF
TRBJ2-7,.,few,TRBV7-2,TGTGCCAGCAGCCGCCGGTGGGGACTTTCCTACGAGCAGTACTTC,CASSRRWGLSYEQYF
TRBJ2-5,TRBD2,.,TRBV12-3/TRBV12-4,TGTGCCAGCAGTTTTACACGGACTAGCGGATACCAAGAGACCCAGTACTTC,CASSFTRTSGYQETQYF
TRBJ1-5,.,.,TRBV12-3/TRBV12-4,TGTACCAGCAGTTTCCCAGGGGCCCAGCCCCAGCATTTT,CTSSFPGAQPQHF
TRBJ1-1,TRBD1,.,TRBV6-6,TGTGCCATCAGTCACACGGACAGGGGGCCCGAAGCTTTCTTT,CAISHTDRGPEAFF
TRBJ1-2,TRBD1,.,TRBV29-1,TGCAGCGCAACCGGACAGGGACCGTCTGGCTACACCTTC,CSATGQGPSGYTF
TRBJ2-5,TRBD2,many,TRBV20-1,TGCAGTGCTAGAGCGGGGGGGGAGACCCAGTACTTC,CSARAGGETQYF
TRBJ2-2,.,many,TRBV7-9,TGTGCGTACTCCCCAGCCGGGGAGCTGTTTTTT,CAYSPAGELFF
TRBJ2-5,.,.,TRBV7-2,TGTGCCAGCAGCACCGGGCTTGTGCAAGAGACCCAGTACTTC,CASSTGLVQETQYF
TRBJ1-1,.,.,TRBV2,TGTGCCAGCTTAGACCAGACTTTCATGAACACTGAAGCTTTCTTT,CASLDQTFMNTEAFF
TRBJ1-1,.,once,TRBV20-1,TGCAGTGCTAGGCGGGGGAGCGCTGAAGCTTTCTTT,CSARRGSAEAFF
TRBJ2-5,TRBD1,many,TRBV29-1,TGCAGCGTGAGACAGGGGGCAGGAGAGACCCAGTACTTC,CSVRQGAGETQYF
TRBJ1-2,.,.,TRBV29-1,TGCAGCTTAGCGGCCCACTATGGCTACACCTTC,CSLAAHYGYTF
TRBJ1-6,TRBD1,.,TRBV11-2,TGTGCCAGCAGAAGGACAGGGAATGGTGCCGGGGGAGCTTCCCCCTTTTCACCCCTCCACTTT,CASRRTGNGAGGASPFSPLHF
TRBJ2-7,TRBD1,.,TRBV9,TGTGCCAGCAGCTACGAGGACAGGGACTCCTACGAGCAGTACTTC,CASSYEDRDSYEQYF
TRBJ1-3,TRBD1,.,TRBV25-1,TGTGCCAGCAGCGGTTGGGACAGTGGATCTGGAAACACCATATATTTT,CASSGWDSGSGNTIYF
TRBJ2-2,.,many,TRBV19,TGTGCCAGTAACTCCCCCAGGAGATGGGAGCTGTTTTTT,CASNSPRRWELFF
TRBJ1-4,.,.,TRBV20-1,TGCAGTGCCAAGACAGGAAGGGGTTATAATGAAAAACTGTTTTTT,CSAKTGRGYNEKLFF
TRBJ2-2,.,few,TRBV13,TGTGCCAGCAGCTACTCCCAGGGCCGGGAGCTGTTTTTT,CASSYSQGRELFF
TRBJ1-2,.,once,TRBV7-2,TGTGCCAGCAGCCCAGACTGGGAGGTCTATGGCTACACCTTC,CASSPDWEVYGYTF
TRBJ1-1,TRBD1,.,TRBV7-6,TGTGCCAGCAGCTTAGGCGCCGGGACAGGGGGTAGGAACACTGAAGCTTTCTTT,CASSLGAGTGGRNTEAFF
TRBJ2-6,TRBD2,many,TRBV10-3,TGTGCCATCAGTGCCCAAAGCGACGGGGGGGCTGGGGCCAACGTCCTGACTTTC,CAISAQSDGGAGANVLTF
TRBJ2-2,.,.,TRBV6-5,TGTGCCAGCAGTTTTCGAACAGCGAACACCGGGGAGCTGTTTTTT,CASSFRTANTGELFF
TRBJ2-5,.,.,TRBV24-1,TGTGCCACCAGTGAAACAGGGTGGGAAGAGACCCAGTACTTC,CATSETGWEETQYF
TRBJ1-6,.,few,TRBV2,TGTGCCAGCAGTGAACAACAGGGACCATTCGATTCACCCCTCCACTTT,CASSEQQGPFDSPLHF